What follows are 27 T cell receptor beta chains derived from one specimen sequenced in a study of T cell changes during pregnancy in multiple sclerosis. The assay was immunoSEQ multiplex PCR, and TCRdb's table has in-frame clones only and misses some. Here the sample spans around 38,000 clones, 80% to 95% being singletons. This material consisted of CD4+ T cells from peripheral blood mononuclear cells, taken in the third trimester of pregnancy. Every receptor here comes from a female donor in good health, enrolled as a control in a pregnancy study.

The chain carries TRBV6-5 and TRBJ2-7, with D maybe TRBD1 (6 bases). V was trimmed by 6 bases and J by 5 bases, leaving 11 bases between them. Per the germline V gene, CDR1 is MNHEY and CDR2 is SVGAGI. CDR3 length: 12 amino acids. CDR3 coding DNA: TGTGCCAGCAGCTCCAGGGGTCACGAGCAGTACTTC. Protein sequence: CASSSRGHEQYF.

The rearrangement uses TRBV25-1 and TRBJ2-3; D not resolved. The CDR3 is made up of 16 amino acids. Germline V CDR1 and CDR2: MGHDK, SYGVNS. The V end was cut by 5 bases, the J end by 1 base, with 16 bases between. The CDR3 sequence is CASSNPPAVGTDTQYF. In nucleotides, the CDR3 is TGTGCCAGCAGTAACCCTCCGGCGGTGGGCACAGATACGCAGTATTTT.

This chain uses TRBV19 with TRBJ2-7; 10 bases agree with TRBD2. This CDR3 is 15 amino acids long. The ends lost 5 bases at V and 4 bases at J; junction bases unmatched: 8. The V gene's germline CDR1 is LNHDA and CDR2 SQIVND (reference sequence). DNA of the CDR3: TGTGCCAGTAGTCCCCAGCGGGGGGGCCTATACGAGCAGTACTTC. It codes for CASSPQRGGLYEQYF.

V and J are TRBV4-2 and TRBJ1-2; the match to TRBD1 covers 8 bases. CDR1 and CDR2 (germline): LGHNA, YNFKEQ. The CDR3 loop spans 13 amino acids. The junction had 5 bases not matched to a gene; V was cut back by 4 bases and J by 7 bases. The CDR3: CASSPQGASGYTF. CDR3 nucleotide sequence: TGTGCCAGCAGCCCGCAGGGGGCAAGTGGCTACACCTTC.

V gene TRBV27 combines with J gene TRBJ1-1; no clear D. Trimming removed 5 bases from V and 5 bases from J, with 15 bases in between. Germline CDR1 is MNHEY and CDR2 is SMNVEV (reference sequence). CDR3 length: 14 amino acids. The CDR3 nucleotides read TGTGCCAGCAGTCTAACTCCCCCGGGGACTGAAGCTTTCTTT. Its protein is CASSLTPPGTEAFF.

The chain employs TRBV7-3 and TRBJ2-1; 8 nucleotides match TRBD2. The CDR3 consists of 18 residues. Germline CDR1 reads SGHTA; CDR2 reads FQGTGA. J lost 5 bases, V lost 1 base, and 13 bases had no gene match. CDR3 in amino acids: CASSLNAPGGRKDNEQFF. CDR3 nucleotides: TGTGCCAGCAGCTTAAACGCCCCGGGGGGGAGAAAGGACAATGAGCAGTTCTTC.

The chain couples TRBV5-6 to TRBJ1-5; D might be TRBD1 (6 bases). Between the trimmed V and J ends, which lost 4 bases and 4 bases, there was a span of 15 bases. The V gene's germline CDR1 is SGHDT and CDR2 YYEEEE. CDR3 length equals 15 residues. The CDR3 region is CASSLGHILNQPQHF. The CDR3 DNA follows: TGTGCCAGCAGCCTGGGACATATTCTTAATCAGCCCCAGCATTTT.

The rearrangement joins TRBV6-6 to TRBJ1-4, with 7 positions matching TRBD1. Germline CDR1 and CDR2: MNHNY and SVGAGI (reference sequence). J gave up 7 bases and V 6 bases, and 8 bases lay outside the gene matches. The CDR3 is 14 amino acids. The DNA for the CDR3 is TGTGCCAGCAGCCGAGGGGGCAGGGGTGAAAAACTGTTTTTT. Encoded protein: CASSRGGRGEKLFF.

The chain carries TRBV5-1 and TRBJ2-6, with D possibly TRBD2 on 7 matching bases. The ends were cut back, 0 bases at V and 0 bases at J, with 10 bases in the middle. The CDR3 has 17 amino acids. Germline CDR1 is SGHRS and CDR2 is YFSETQ. Here the CDR3 DNA reads TGCGCCAGCAGCTTGGTGGGGGGGCGCTCTGGGGCCAACGTCCTGACTTTC. As protein: CASSLVGGRSGANVLTF.

The chain joins TRBV30 to TRBJ2-4; 8 bases map to TRBD1. The CDR3 extends over 12 amino acids. Unmatched junction bases numbered 9, after V lost 1 base and J lost 16 bases. Germline V gene sequence: CDR1 GTSNPN, CDR2 SVGIG (reference sequence). CDR3 loop: CAWSENRGAGYF. The DNA for the CDR3 is TGTGCCTGGAGTGAGAACAGGGGGGCGGGTTACTTC.

The chain has TRBV5-1 and TRBJ2-7; possibly TRBD2 for D (7 bases). CDR3 size: 13 residues. Germline CDR1 reads SGHRS; CDR2 reads YFSETQ. The ends were cut back, 7 bases at V and 3 bases at J, with 14 bases in the middle. The CDR3 sequence is CASRGAQVYEQYF. CDR3 bases: TGCGCCAGCCGGGGGGCCCAAGTCTACGAGCAGTACTTC. The full variable domain, completed using reference TRBV5-1 and TRBJ2-7, is KAGVTQTPRYLIKTRGQQVTLSCSPISGHRSVSWYQQTPGQGLQFLFEYFSETQRNKGNFPGRFSGRQFSNSRSEMNVSTLELGDSALYLCASRGAQVYEQYFGPGTRLTVT.

The rearrangement joins TRBV2 to TRBJ1-2; D gene ambiguous. CDR3 length: 13 residues. CDR1 SNHLY and CDR2 FYNNEI come from the germline V gene. With 7 bases removed from V and 5 bases from J, the gap between germline ends came to 14 bases. This CDR3 is CASTFVPGYGYTF. DNA of the CDR3: TGTGCCAGCACTTTTGTGCCAGGATATGGCTACACCTTC.

J is TRBJ2-7 and V is TRBV28; 9 nucleotides match TRBD1. V was pared by 6 bases and J by 4 bases, with 7 bases of the junction left unmatched. Germline V gene data show CDR1 as MDHEN and CDR2 as SYDVKM. The CDR3 contains 14 residues. In DNA, the CDR3 is TGTGCCAGCAGACCTCCGGGACAGGGATACGAGCAGTACTTC. It encodes CASRPPGQGYEQYF.

The V and J genes are TRBV15 and TRBJ1-4; 7 bases are a match to TRBD1. The length of the CDR3 is 17 residues. Trimming removed 1 base from V and 4 bases from J; junction bases left unmatched: 9. Germline CDR1 reads LNHNV; CDR2 reads YYDKDF (reference sequence). CDR3 in amino acids: CATSRVGSGQRNEKLFF. The CDR3, as DNA: TGTGCCACCAGCAGAGTCGGTTCGGGACAGCGTAATGAAAAACTGTTTTTT.

The rearrangement uses TRBV25-1 and TRBJ1-6; D uncertain. CDR1 MGHDK and CDR2 SYGVNS come from the germline V gene. The V and J ends lost 4 bases and 0 bases respectively, with 7 bases between them. The CDR3 runs 15 residues. CDR3 loop: CASSGVSSYNSPLHF. DNA of the CDR3: TGTGCCAGCAGTGGCGTAAGCTCCTATAATTCACCCCTCCACTTT.

V and J are TRBV6-5 and TRBJ1-1; 8 bases line up with TRBD1. The CDR3 loop spans 14 amino acids. Trimming at V came to 6 bases and at J to 4 bases, leaving 7 bases not matched to a gene. From germline, CDR1 is MNHEY and CDR2 SVGAGI. For the CDR3, the DNA is TGTGCCAGCAGGGTGGACAGGGCCGGCACTGAAGCTTTCTTT. Amino acids: CASRVDRAGTEAFF.

The genes are TRBV10-1 and TRBJ1-1; D possibly corresponds to TRBD1 (5 bases). V lost 6 bases, J lost 7 bases, and 15 bases lay in between. The CDR3 runs 13 residues. The germline V gene has CDR1 WNHNN and CDR2 SYGVQD (reference sequence). The DNA of the CDR3 is TGCGCCAGCAGATCGTGGGGGAGGTTTGAAGCTTTCTTT. Translation: CASRSWGRFEAFF.

This clone was found once. The V and J genes are TRBV5-8 and TRBJ2-5; 11 positions agree with TRBD2. The V gene end was trimmed by 4 bases and the J gene end by 4 bases; junction bases not matched to a gene: 9. CDR1 SGHTS and CDR2 YDEGEE come from the germline V gene. The CDR3 totals 16 residues. The CDR3, as DNA: TGTGCCAGCAGCCGATTTAGCGGGGGGGCCGGAGAGACCCAGTACTTC. This encodes CASSRFSGGAGETQYF.

The chain couples TRBV5-1 to TRBJ2-5; tentative D call: TRBD1 (6 bases). Germline CDR1 reads SGHRS; CDR2 reads YFSETQ. Trimming removed 0 bases from V and 2 bases from J, with 11 bases in between. The CDR3 is 15 amino acids. The CDR3 here is CASSLGQVLQETQYF. Written as DNA, the CDR3 is TGCGCCAGCAGCTTGGGACAGGTTTTACAAGAGACCCAGTACTTC.

The sample holds one count of this clone. The CDR3 DNA is TGTGCCAGCAGTTACTCGGACAGCCCGTCCTACGAGCAGTACTTC. Translation: CASSYSDSPSYEQYF. The chain carries TRBV6-6 and TRBJ2-7, with D possibly TRBD1 on 6 matching bases. Deletions cut 0 bases from V and 1 base from J, with 10 bases between. The CDR3 spans 15 residues. Germline V gene lookup returns CDR1 MNHNY and CDR2 SVGAGI (reference sequence).

This clone was seen a handful of times. The chain employs TRBV2 and TRBJ1-5; D is ambiguous. Per the germline V gene, CDR1 is SNHLY and CDR2 is FYNNEI. The CDR3 covers 15 residues. V lost 7 bases and J lost 0, with 13 bases in between. The CDR3 coding sequence is TGTGCCAGCAACCTCCTTGGCCCTAGCAATCAGCCCCAGCATTTT. Translating it yields CASNLLGPSNQPQHF. Together with reference TRBV2 and TRBJ1-5, the CDR3 gives the full variable domain: EPEVTQTPSHQVTQMGQEVILRCVPISNHLYFYWYRQILGQKVEFLVSFYNNEISEKSEIFDDQFSVERPDGSNFTLKIRSTKLEDSAMYFCASNLLGPSNQPQHFGDGTRLSIL.

CDR3 DNA: TGTGCCAGCAGCTTAGAGCAGGGGAATAATGAAAAACTGTTTTTT. It encodes CASSLEQGNNEKLFF. V is TRBV7-2 and J is TRBJ1-4; tentative D call: TRBD1 (6 bases). CDR1 SGHTA and CDR2 FQGNSA come from the germline V gene. Trimming cost V 1 base and J 4 bases, with 10 bases left between them. This CDR3 is built from 15 residues. Full variable domain (rest looked up from reference TRBV7-2 and TRBJ1-4): GAGVSQSPSNKVTEKGKDVELRCDPISGHTALYWYRQSLGQGLEFLIYFQGNSAPDKSGLPSDRFSAERTGGSVSTLTIQRTQQEDSAVYLCASSLEQGNNEKLFFGSGTQLSVL.

The J gene is TRBJ2-3, the V gene TRBV7-3, with a tentative D call TRBD2 (5 bases). The CDR3 covers 15 residues. CDR1 and CDR2 (germline): SGHTA, FQGTGA. Trimming removed 5 bases at V and 1 base at J, with 13 bases between. CDR3 in DNA: TGTGCCAGCAGCCCAAACGGGGTGGGCACAGATACGCAGTATTTT. This encodes CASSPNGVGTDTQYF.

The rearrangement uses TRBV4-2 and TRBJ1-2; 9 bases match TRBD1. V was clipped by 3 bases and J by 8 bases; unmatched bases: 7. From germline, CDR1 is LGHNA and CDR2 YNFKEQ. The CDR3 has 14 residues. The CDR3 loop is CASSQGTGWMGYTF. The CDR3 DNA is TGTGCCAGCAGCCAGGGGACAGGGTGGATGGGCTACACCTTC.

J is TRBJ2-5 and V is TRBV4-1, with D maybe TRBD2 (7 bases). The CDR3 has 17 residues. Germline CDR1 is MGHRA and CDR2 is YSYEKL. V gave up 3 bases and J gave up 1 base, with 18 bases separating them. The CDR3 sequence: CASSQSGGRGFQETQYF. The CDR3 DNA reads as TGCGCCAGCAGCCAGTCCGGGGGGCGGGGGTTCCAAGAGACCCAGTACTTC.

This chain uses TRBV14 with TRBJ1-1; D gene ambiguous. The germline V gene encodes CDR1 SGHDN and CDR2 FVKESK. With 0 bases removed from V and 0 bases from J, the gap between germline ends came to 8 bases. The CDR3 has 15 amino acids. CDR3 loop: CASSQDLGVNTEAFF. CDR3 coding DNA: TGTGCCAGCAGCCAAGATCTCGGGGTGAACACTGAAGCTTTCTTT.

Here the CDR3 reads CASSARLAGSTGELFF. The CDR3 DNA reads TGTGCCAGCAGTGCCCGACTAGCGGGGTCCACCGGGGAGCTGTTTTTT. J is TRBJ2-2 and V is TRBV6-1; 11 positions agree with TRBD2. V trimming: 4 bases; J trimming: 4 bases; junction bases outside the gene matches: 5. CDR1 is MNHNS, CDR2 SASEGT, per germline. The CDR3 extends over 16 amino acids.